The clone carrying this T cell receptor (beta chain) was counted ten times or more. Antigen: not known. Time point defined: longitudinal time-point 1 (baseline). Where libraries were unsorted, they were derived from 2 million PBMCs stored at -80 degrees C. The V end was cut by 5 bases, the J end by 0 bases, with 7 bases between. CDR3 size: 13 residues. Germline V lookup: CDR1 SEHNR, CDR2 FQNEAQ (reference sequence). The data were taken from a study of neurological immune-mediated disorders. The study, taken as a whole, reports: TCR clonal expansion peaked in HTLV-1-associated myelopathy patients and was lowest in multiple sclerosis patients. No CDR3 amino acid sequences were shared by expanded clones across subjects, suggesting private repertoires in all groups.

Synthesis of cDNA used 5'RACE (with 10-nucleotide random UMIs). TCRdb passed the 5' RACE reads through MiXCR, listing each CDR3 protein once. Here the sample spans about 49,000 distinct CDR3 sequences, about a tenth being singletons. Sequenced material: PBMCs. The origin of this receptor is a woman aged 40 to 55 in good health. The genes are TRBV7-9 and TRBJ1-1; D is unresolved. This CDR3 is CASSGLMNTEAFF. The CDR3 DNA reads as TGTGCCAGCAGCGGTCTAATGAACACTGAAGCTTTCTTT. Using reference TRBV7-9 and TRBJ1-1 for the parts outside the CDR3, the full variable domain is DTGVSQNPRHKITKRGQNVTFRCDPISEHNRLYWYRQTLGQGPEFLTYFQNEAQLEKSRLLSDRFSAERPKGSFSTLEIQRTEQGDSAMYLCASSGLMNTEAFFGQGTRLTVV.